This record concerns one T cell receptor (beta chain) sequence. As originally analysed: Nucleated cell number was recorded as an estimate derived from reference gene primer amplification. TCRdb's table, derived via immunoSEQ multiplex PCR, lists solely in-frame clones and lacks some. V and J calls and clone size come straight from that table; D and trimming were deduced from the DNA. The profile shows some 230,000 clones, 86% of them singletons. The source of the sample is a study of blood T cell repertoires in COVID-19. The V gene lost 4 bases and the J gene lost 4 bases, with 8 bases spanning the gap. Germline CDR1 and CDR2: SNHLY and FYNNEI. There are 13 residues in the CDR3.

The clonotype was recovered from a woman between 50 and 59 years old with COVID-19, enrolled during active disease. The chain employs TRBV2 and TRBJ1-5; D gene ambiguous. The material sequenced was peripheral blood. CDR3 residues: CASSGNINQPQHF. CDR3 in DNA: TGTGCCAGCAGTGGTAACATAAATCAGCCCCAGCATTTT.